This T cell receptor (beta chain) was profiled in a study of CD8 T cells in ankylosing spondylitis. This clonotype was detected many times. V lost 0 bases to trimming and J lost 2 bases, with 8 bases between them. CDR1 SGHRS and CDR2 YFSETQ come from the germline V gene. The CDR3 loop spans 14 amino acids. TCRdb recomputed calls from the 5' RACE reads with MiXCR, one row per CDR3 protein. The sample shows approximately 300,000 distinct CDR3 sequences, 20% of them seen only once. V is TRBV5-1 and J is TRBJ1-2, with D hard to call. The sequence derives from a male donor with ankylosing spondylitis or in good health (not recorded which). Sequenced: blood, either unsorted or a sorted T cell fraction (not recorded which). This chain's CDR3 is CASSLDSLNYGYTF. The CDR3, as DNA: TGCGCCAGCAGCTTGGACAGCTTGAACTATGGCTACACCTTC.